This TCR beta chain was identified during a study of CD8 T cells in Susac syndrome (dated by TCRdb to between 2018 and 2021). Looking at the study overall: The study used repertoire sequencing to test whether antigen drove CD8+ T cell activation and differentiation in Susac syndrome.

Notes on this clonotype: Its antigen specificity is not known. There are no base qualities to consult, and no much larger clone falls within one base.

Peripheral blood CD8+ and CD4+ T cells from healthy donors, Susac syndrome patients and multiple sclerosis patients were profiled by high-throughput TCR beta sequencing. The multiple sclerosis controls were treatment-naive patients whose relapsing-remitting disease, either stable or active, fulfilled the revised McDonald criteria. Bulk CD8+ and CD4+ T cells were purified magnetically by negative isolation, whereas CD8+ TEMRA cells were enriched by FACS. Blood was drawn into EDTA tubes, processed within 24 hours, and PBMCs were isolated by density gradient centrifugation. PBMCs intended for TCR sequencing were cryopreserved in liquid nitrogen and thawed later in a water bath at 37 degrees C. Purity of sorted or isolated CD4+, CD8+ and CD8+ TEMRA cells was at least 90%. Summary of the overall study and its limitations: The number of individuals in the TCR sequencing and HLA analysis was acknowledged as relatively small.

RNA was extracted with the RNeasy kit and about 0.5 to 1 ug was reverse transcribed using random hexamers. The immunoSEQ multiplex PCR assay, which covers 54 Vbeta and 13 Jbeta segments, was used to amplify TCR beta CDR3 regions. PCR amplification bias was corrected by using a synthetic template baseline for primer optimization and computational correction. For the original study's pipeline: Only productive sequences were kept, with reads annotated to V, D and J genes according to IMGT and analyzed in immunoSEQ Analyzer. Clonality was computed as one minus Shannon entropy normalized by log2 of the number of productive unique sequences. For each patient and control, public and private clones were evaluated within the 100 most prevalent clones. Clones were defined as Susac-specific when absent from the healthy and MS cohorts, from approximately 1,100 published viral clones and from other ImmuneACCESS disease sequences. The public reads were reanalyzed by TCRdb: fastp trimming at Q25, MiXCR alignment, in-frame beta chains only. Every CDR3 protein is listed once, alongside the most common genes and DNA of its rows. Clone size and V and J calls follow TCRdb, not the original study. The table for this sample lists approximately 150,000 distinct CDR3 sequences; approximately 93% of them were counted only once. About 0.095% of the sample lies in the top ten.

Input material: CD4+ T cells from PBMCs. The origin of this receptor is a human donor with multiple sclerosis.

The CDR3 region: CASAAPDRRSGEQYF. The DNA is as follows: TGTGCCAGTGCCGCACCGGACAGACGATCAGGGGAGCAGTACTTC. In this chain, TRBV19 is recombined with TRBJ2-7, and the D gene may be TRBD1, 6 bases matching. Its CDR3 holds 15 amino acids, cysteine through phenylalanine. The CDR3 DNA has 45 bases and is translated from base 1. Between the V and J ends, shortened by 8 bases and 7 bases respectively, the junction contains 24 bases. CDR1 and CDR2 are read off the germline V gene (reference sequence) as LNHDA and SQIVND.